This T cell receptor beta chain was identified in a study of shared clonotypes between healthy human individuals (dated by TCRdb to the early 2020s). General notes on the study: A couple of women and a few men aged 18 to 49 years were included in the cohort. For each donor, CD4 naive and CD4 memory were each given three plates, CD8 naive was given two plates, and CD8 memory was given one plate. The study deeply sequenced blood TCR repertoires of about 5 healthy adults to estimate repertoire size and the extent of clonotype sharing between individuals. To increase sequencing depth and limit assay-specific biases, TCR repertoire library preparation and sequencing were carried out by different laboratories using diverse techniques. Between about 0.94 and 8.9 billion PBMCs per donor were obtained by leukapheresis.

The germline V gene gives CDR1 as SGHRS and CDR2 as YFSETQ. V is clipped by 0 bases and J by 7 bases, and the sequence between their germline boundaries is 13 bases long. The CDR3 spans 15 residues, from the cysteine through the phenylalanine. The sequence is cut down to CDR3 DNA, 45 bases in frame from base 1. As for this clone: Its antigen target is currently unknown. The input lacks base qualities; no much larger clone sits a single base away.

Using the deep immunoSEQ assay, multiplex PCR amplified TCR CDR3 regions from genomic DNA. For each cell subset, the extracted genomic DNA was distributed evenly across all wells of several immunoSEQ 96-well plates, and each plate served as one replicate. Each replicate PCR for sorted subsets received around 200 ng genomic DNA, equal to 28,000 or so T cell genomes. Purified libraries were quantified with a Qubit 3.0 fluorometer, sized on a Bioanalyzer 2100, and re-quantified with the KAPA Library Quantification kit. A separate single-read 150-cycle Illumina NextSeq 550 flow cell was used to sequence each immunoSEQ 96-well plate. Concerning the study's data processing: Because the immunoSEQ output included only junctional sequences and no quality scores, the filtering could not be the same as the filtering used for full-length reads. Sequences were annotated with PyIR, a Python wrapper for IgBLAST v1.9, using IMGT germline references to assign V/J genes and CDR3. Reads with weak V/J assignments (E-value above 1e-6), missing CDR3, stop codons, out-of-frame junctions, or ambiguous translated residues were removed. A V3J clonotype was defined by an identical inferred V gene, J gene, and CDR3 amino acid sequence. The percentage overlap between two repertoires was calculated by dividing the number of shared unique clonotypes by the size of the smaller repertoire. Three approaches were used to assess repertoire richness: RTK rarefaction, the Chao1 estimator, and Recon v2.1 estimates of unobserved clonotypes. Generation probabilities for all TCRbeta clonotypes obtained by the gDNA method from a few donors were computed using OLGA. TCRdb obtained this table from immuneACCESS and retained in-frame rearrangements with V and J assigned. These tables miss some clones; where compared with another copy, unresolved V genes account for less than half of the shortfall, and the remainder is unexplained. Clone size and V and J calls were adopted from that table, with D and trimming inferred from the DNA. A total of about 1.1 million clones appear in this sample, around 78% of them only once. Approximately 0.52% of the sample belongs to the ten largest clones.

The donors were healthy, HIV-negative adults who had no recently reported acute infections or vaccinations. All donors were Caucasian adults living in Nashville, Tennessee, USA. CD4+ T cells were enriched by magnetic negative selection, after which naive cells were positively selected on CD45RA and the negative fraction was taken as the memory subset. After blood collection by leukapheresis, PBMCs were isolated using Ficoll-Histopaque density gradient centrifugation and then cryopreserved in the vapor phase of liquid nitrogen. Analytical flow cytometry was used to check the purity and quantity of every magnetically sorted T cell population. Genomic DNA was isolated from each sorted fraction and quantified by UV absorbance on a Nanodrop 2000c. Results the study describes overall, beyond this receptor: Incomplete sequencing was indicated by rarefaction of sorted-subset datasets, despite the large sequencing depth. Pairwise subsampling indicated that sequencing depth was expected to affect the degree of clonotype sharing among donors. Naive subsets generally had larger estimated clonotype richness than memory subsets did. Sharing across a few donors was observed for 4.5% to 6.5% of naive CD4, under 4% of naive CD8, about 2.5% of memory CD4, and around 0.4% of memory CD8 clonotypes. Clonotypes shared by all four sorted-subset donors showed higher generation probabilities than non-shared clonotypes. Because the study included only a small number of donors, the genetic and exposure-history diversity represented was limited. Sampling was restricted to blood, and TCR repertoires in tissue are likely to differ from TCR repertoires in blood.

The rearranged chain carries TRBV5-1 and TRBJ2-2; the D gene assignment is ambiguous. The source material was memory CD4+ T cells from PBMCs. This sample's cell subset or site label indicates: CD45RA-negative fraction. The receptor was derived from a man between 18 and 29 years old in good health. Some clones in this sample may be carry-over from other donors' samples. The base sequence is TGCGCCAGCAGCTTGGGTGACTTGATCGGCGGGGAGCTGTTTTTT. Translated, this is CASSLGDLIGGELFF.